The subject of this entry is one TCR beta chain. Antigen specificity is unknown. PCR was performed using 60 Vbeta and 13 Jbeta primers. TCRdb's table, derived via immunoSEQ multiplex PCR, lists solely in-frame clones and lacks some. The data show 200,000 to 300,000 clones, 80% to 90% seen once. V lost 5 bases and J lost 1, with 12 bases in between. Germline loops: CDR1 MNHEY, CDR2 SVGAGI. The CDR3 sequence is 15 residues long. This sample was taken from a study of cytomegalovirus exposure and HLA in healthy donors. Whole-study context: Among the roughly 430 genotyped donors, less than 85% were placed in the Caucasian-associated ancestry cluster. Study-wide results and limits: Cytomegalovirus association was assigned to approximately 160 TCR beta chains.

The rearrangement uses TRBV6-5 and TRBJ2-4; possibly TRBD1 for D (5 bases). The sequence was collected from a middle-aged woman in good health and CMV-seropositive. Specimen: PBMCs. Written as DNA, the CDR3 is TGTGCCAGCAGTCCCCAGGGCCAGGCCAAAAACATTCAGTACTTC. Amino acids: CASSPQGQAKNIQYF.